This TCR beta chain was obtained from a study of T-cell reconstitution after alpha-beta-depleted transplantation in children. Unique molecular identifiers were incorporated during preparation of the TCRbeta library. TCRdb called the PCR reads again in MiXCR, with one record for every CDR3 protein. Of about 980,000 distinct CDR3 sequences in the sample, around 30% were seen once. As concerns this clonotype: Its target is unknown.

Study observations and caveats: By about two months after transplant, alpha-beta T cells reportedly arose from several hundred graft clones that had expanded. A year post-transplant, T-cell counts and diversity derived mostly from newly produced T cells. The origin of high day-60 TCRbeta diversity in some patients lay in surviving recipient T cells and thymic progenitors.

The J segment lost 4 bases and the V segment lost 6 bases, leaving 4 bases of the junction unmatched. The CDR3 runs to 14 residues. The chain uses TRBV12-3 or TRBV12-4 and TRBJ1-4, with 8 bases aligning to TRBD1. The TCR originated in a boy under three years old who had a stem cell transplant for SCID, so the T cells may come from the graft donor. The sample in question was PBMCs, mostly from graft donor cells, obtained 360 days after TCRalphabeta/CD19-depleted stem cell transplant. Written as DNA, the CDR3 is TGTGCCAGCAGAGGGACAGGTCGTAATGAAAAACTGTTTTTT. Translated, it gives CASRGTGRNEKLFF.